A single sample gave rise to the 2 T cell receptor beta chains below, sequenced in a study of beta chain features in type 1 diabetes. Study-level results: Type 1 diabetes patients had moderately but significantly shorter TCRB CDR3s in all four CD4+ subsets.

Expressed TCRB transcripts were sequenced because the entire RNA isolate underwent reverse transcription. Profiled with immunoSEQ multiplex PCR; TCRdb holds only in-frame clones, not every one. The data contain hundreds of thousands of clones, around 15% of them singletons. Their antigens are not known. Specimen: naive CD4+ T cells from blood. The source is a man between 18 and 35 years old with type 1 diabetes.

This clone appeared a few times. The chain carries TRBV5-1 and TRBJ2-3, with TRBD2 matching over 8 bases. The germline gives CDR1 SGHRS, CDR2 YFSETQ. The ends lost 4 bases at V and 0 bases at J; junction bases unmatched: 7. CDR3 size: 16 residues. CDR3 loop: CASSIGLALSTDTQYF. CDR3 DNA sequence: TGCGCCAGCAGCATCGGACTAGCCCTAAGCACAGATACGCAGTATTTT.

Only a few counts were recorded for this clone. The J gene is TRBJ2-3, the V gene TRBV11-2, with D uncertain. Between the trimmed V and J ends, which lost 1 base and 4 bases, there was a span of 12 bases. CDR1 and CDR2 from the germline V gene are SGHAT and FQNNGV. The CDR3 covers 15 residues. The CDR3 loop is CASSLVLQNSDTQYF. CDR3 sequence (DNA): TGTGCCAGCAGCTTAGTCCTACAGAACTCAGATACGCAGTATTTT.